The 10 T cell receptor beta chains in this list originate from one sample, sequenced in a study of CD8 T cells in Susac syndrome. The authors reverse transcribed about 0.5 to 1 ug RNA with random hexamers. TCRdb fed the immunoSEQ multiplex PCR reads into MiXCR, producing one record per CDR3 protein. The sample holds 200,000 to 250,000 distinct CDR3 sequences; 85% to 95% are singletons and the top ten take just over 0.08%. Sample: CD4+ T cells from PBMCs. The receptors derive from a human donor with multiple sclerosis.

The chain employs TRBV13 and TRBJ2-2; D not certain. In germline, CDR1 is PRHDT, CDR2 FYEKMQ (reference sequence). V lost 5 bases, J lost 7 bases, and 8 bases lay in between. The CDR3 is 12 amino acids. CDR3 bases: TGTGCCAGCAGCCTCACCGGCGGGGAGCTGTTTTTT. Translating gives CASSLTGGELFF.

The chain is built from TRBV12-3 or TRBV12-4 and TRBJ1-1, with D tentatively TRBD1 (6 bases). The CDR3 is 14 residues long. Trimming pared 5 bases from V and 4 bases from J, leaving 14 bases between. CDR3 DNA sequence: TGTGCCAGCAGTCAAATCAGGGGCGGCACTGAAGCTTTCTTT. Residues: CASSQIRGGTEAFF.

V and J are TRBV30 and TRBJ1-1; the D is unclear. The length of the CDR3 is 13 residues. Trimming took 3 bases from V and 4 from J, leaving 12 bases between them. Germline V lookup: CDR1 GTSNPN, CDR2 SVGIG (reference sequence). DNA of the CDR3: TGTGCCTGGAGAGGCTCCCCGCTCACTGAAGCTTTCTTT. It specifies CAWRGSPLTEAFF. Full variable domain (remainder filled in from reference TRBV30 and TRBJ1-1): SQTIHQWPATLVQPVGSPLSLECTVEGTSNPNLYWYRQAAGRGLQLLFYSVGIGQISSEVPQNLSASRPQDRQFILSSKKLLLSDSGFYLCAWRGSPLTEAFFGQGTRLTVV.

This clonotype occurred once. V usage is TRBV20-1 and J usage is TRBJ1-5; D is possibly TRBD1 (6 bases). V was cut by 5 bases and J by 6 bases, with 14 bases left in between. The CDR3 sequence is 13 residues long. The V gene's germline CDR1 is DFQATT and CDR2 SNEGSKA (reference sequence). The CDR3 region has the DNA TGCAGTGCTTTCAGGGGCGCGGGTCAGCCCCAGCATTTT. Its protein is CSAFRGAGQPQHF.

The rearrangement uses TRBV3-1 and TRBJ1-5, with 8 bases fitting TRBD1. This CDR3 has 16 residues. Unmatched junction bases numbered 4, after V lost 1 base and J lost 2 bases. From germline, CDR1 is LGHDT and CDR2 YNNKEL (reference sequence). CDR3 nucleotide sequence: TGTGCCAGCAGCCAAGGGACAGGGATTCGCAATCAGCCCCAGCATTTT. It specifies CASSQGTGIRNQPQHF.

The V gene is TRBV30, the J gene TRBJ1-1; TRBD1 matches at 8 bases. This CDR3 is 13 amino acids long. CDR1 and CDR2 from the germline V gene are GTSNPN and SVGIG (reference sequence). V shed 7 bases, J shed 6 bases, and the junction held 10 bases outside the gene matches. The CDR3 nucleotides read TGTGCCTCCCCGGGCAGGGGGCGATCTGAAGCTTTCTTT. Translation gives CASPGRGRSEAFF.

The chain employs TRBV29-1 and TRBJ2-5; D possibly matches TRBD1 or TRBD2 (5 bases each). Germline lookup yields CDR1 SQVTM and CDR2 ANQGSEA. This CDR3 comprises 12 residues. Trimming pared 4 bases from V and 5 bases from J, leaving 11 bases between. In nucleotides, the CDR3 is TGCAGCGTTGCAGAGGGACGGGAGACCCAGTACTTC. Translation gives CSVAEGRETQYF.

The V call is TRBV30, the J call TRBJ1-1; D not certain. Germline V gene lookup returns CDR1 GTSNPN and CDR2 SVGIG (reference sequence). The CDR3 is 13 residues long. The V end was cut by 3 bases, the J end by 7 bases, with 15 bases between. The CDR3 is CAWRNAPEGEAFF. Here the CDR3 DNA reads TGTGCCTGGAGAAACGCTCCCGAGGGTGAAGCTTTCTTT.

CDR3 protein: CASSLGTGYYEQYV. Here the CDR3 DNA reads TGTGCCAGCAGCTTAGGGACAGGGTACTACGAGCAGTACGTC. V gene TRBV7-9 combines with J gene TRBJ2-7; 8 bases line up with TRBD1. Trimming at V came to 1 base and at J to 3 bases, leaving 2 bases not matched to a gene. Germline CDR1 reads SEHNR; CDR2 reads FQNEAQ (reference sequence). The CDR3 sequence is 14 residues long.

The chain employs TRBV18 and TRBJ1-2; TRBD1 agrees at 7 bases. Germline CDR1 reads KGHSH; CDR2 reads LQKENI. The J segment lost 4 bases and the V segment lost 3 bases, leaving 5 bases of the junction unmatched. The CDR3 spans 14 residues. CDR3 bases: TGTGCCAGCTCACCTGACAGGGATCCCTATGGCTACACCTTC. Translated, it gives CASSPDRDPYGYTF. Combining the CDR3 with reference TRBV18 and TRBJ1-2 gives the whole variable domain NAGVMQNPRHLVRRRGQEARLRCSPMKGHSHVYWYRQLPEEGLKFMVYLQKENIIDESGMPKERFSAEFPKEGPSILRIQQVVRGDSAAYFCASSPDRDPYGYTFGSGTRLTVV.